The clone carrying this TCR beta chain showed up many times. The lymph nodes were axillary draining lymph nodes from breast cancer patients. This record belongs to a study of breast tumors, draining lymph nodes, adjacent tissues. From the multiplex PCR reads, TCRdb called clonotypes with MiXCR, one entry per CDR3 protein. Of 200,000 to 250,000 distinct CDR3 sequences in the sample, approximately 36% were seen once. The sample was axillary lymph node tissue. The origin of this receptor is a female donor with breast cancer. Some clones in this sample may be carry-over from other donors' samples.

The chain's CDR3 is CASSLGGQNGANVLTF. CDR3 nucleotide sequence: TGTGCCAGCAGCTTGGGGGGACAAAATGGGGCCAACGTCCTGACTTTC. The rearrangement joins TRBV5-8 to TRBJ2-6, with a possible D match to TRBD1 (6 bases). Germline V lookup: CDR1 SGHTS, CDR2 YDEGEE. The length of the CDR3 is 16 residues. The V gene lost 0 bases and the J gene lost 3 bases, with 10 bases spanning the gap.